Following are 18 T cell receptor beta chains from one sample sequenced in a study of T-cell reconstitution after alpha-beta-depleted transplantation in children. A library of TCRbeta sequences, prepared with unique molecular identifiers, was generated. TCRdb re-analysed the PCR reads in MiXCR, keeping a single row per CDR3 protein. The repertoire holds 350,000 to 500,000 distinct CDR3 sequences, with roughly 43% as singletons. The sample in question was PBMCs, obtained before TCRalphabeta/CD19-depleted stem cell transplant. These receptors came from a girl aged 2 to 9 with aplastic anemia, due to receive a stem cell transplant.

The chain employs TRBV20-1 and TRBJ2-1; 8 bases fit TRBD2. With V trimmed by 5 bases and J by 6 bases, 3 bases remained unmatched. Germline CDR1 reads DFQATT; CDR2 reads SNEGSKA (reference sequence). This CDR3 has 12 residues. Here the CDR3 reads CSADGLANEQFF. In DNA form, the CDR3 reads TGCAGTGCTGACGGACTAGCCAATGAGCAGTTCTTC.

In its sample, this clonotype was seen many times. This sequence joins TRBV12-3 or TRBV12-4 and TRBJ2-2; 7 nucleotides match TRBD1. This CDR3 spans 16 amino acids. The junction had 9 bases not matched to a gene; V was cut back by 5 bases and J by 3 bases. CDR3 amino acids: CASSPLTGRHTGELFF. The CDR3, as DNA: TGTGCCAGCAGTCCCTTGACAGGGAGACACACCGGGGAGCTGTTTTTT.

This clonotype has a count of ten or more. The CDR3 DNA follows: TGCGCCAGCAGCTTGGAGTCTGGTCGGGTGTACGAGCAGTACTTC. Protein: CASSLESGRVYEQYF. The gene calls are TRBV5-1 and TRBJ2-7; D not resolved. Germline V lookup: CDR1 SGHRS, CDR2 YFSETQ. The V end was cut by 0 bases, the J end by 4 bases, with 14 bases between. The length of the CDR3 is 15 residues.

The rearrangement uses TRBV27 and TRBJ2-2; 12 bases are a match to TRBD1. The CDR3 totals 15 residues. J gave up 3 bases and V 6 bases, and 2 bases lay outside the gene matches. Germline loops: CDR1 MNHEY, CDR2 SMNVEV (reference sequence). The CDR3 reads CASRGQGADTGELFF. For the CDR3, the DNA is TGTGCCAGCAGGGGACAGGGGGCGGACACCGGGGAGCTGTTTTTT.

There are a few counts of this clonotype. The chain employs TRBV27 and TRBJ2-5; 9 bases fit TRBD1. V shed 3 bases, J shed 5 bases, and the junction held 7 bases outside the gene matches. The CDR3 has 15 amino acids. In germline, CDR1 is MNHEY, CDR2 SMNVEV (reference sequence). CDR3 residues: CASSFGQGFGETQYF. CDR3 DNA sequence: TGTGCCAGCAGTTTCGGACAGGGGTTTGGGGAGACCCAGTACTTC.

This clonotype has a handful of counts. The rearrangement joins TRBV12-3 or TRBV12-4 to TRBJ1-4; 8 bases align to TRBD1. The V gene end was trimmed by 4 bases and the J gene end by 7 bases; junction bases not matched to a gene: 5. This CDR3 region has 14 residues. CDR3 DNA sequence: TGTGCCAGCAGTTCTAGGACAGGGATTGAAAAACTGTTTTTT. Protein: CASSSRTGIEKLFF.

This chain connects TRBV7-9 to TRBJ2-1, with 8 bases identical to TRBD1. Per germline, CDR1 SEHNR and CDR2 FQNEAQ (reference sequence). Trimming took 7 bases from V and 4 from J; bases not matched to a gene: 6. The CDR3 totals 14 residues. This CDR3 reads CASTLDRGYNEQFF. In DNA, the CDR3 is TGTGCCAGCACCCTAGACAGGGGATACAATGAGCAGTTCTTC.

This clonotype has just a few counts. V gene TRBV9 combines with J gene TRBJ2-1, with 13 bases that match TRBD2. The CDR3 contains 17 residues. The V and J ends lost 0 bases and 7 bases, in that order; junction bases with no gene match: 7. Germline V lookup: CDR1 SGDLS, CDR2 YYNGEE. The chain's CDR3 is CASSVALLAGGANEQFF. CDR3 sequence (DNA): TGTGCCAGCAGCGTAGCCCTACTAGCGGGAGGGGCGAATGAGCAGTTCTTC. The variable domain in full, with the rest retrieved from reference TRBV9 and TRBJ2-1, is DSGVTQTPKHLITATGQRVTLRCSPRSGDLSVYWYQQSLDQGLQFLIQYYNGEERAKGNILERFSAQQFPDLHSELNLSSLELGDSALYFCASSVALLAGGANEQFFGPGTRLTVL.

This clonotype was counted at least ten times. The chain recombines TRBV5-1 with TRBJ2-5; 10 nucleotides agree with TRBD2. The length of the CDR3 is 18 residues. The trim removed 1 base at V and 6 bases at J, leaving 15 bases unmatched. Germline V gene sequence: CDR1 SGHRS, CDR2 YFSETQ. The CDR3 DNA is TGCGCCAGCAGCTTGTTAATAGCGGGAGGAGGAGGCGTAAAGACCCAGTACTTC. It codes for CASSLLIAGGGGVKTQYF.

The V and J genes are TRBV20-1 and TRBJ2-3; TRBD1 might be the D (5 bases). V was clipped by 4 bases and J by 0 bases, with 17 bases between them. This CDR3 contains 16 residues. Germline V gives CDR1 DFQATT, CDR2 SNEGSKA (reference sequence). CDR3 DNA: TGCAGTGCTATGCCCTCAGGCAGGGAAAGCACAGATACGCAGTATTTT. As protein: CSAMPSGRESTDTQYF.

This clonotype was picked up a small number of times. The rearrangement uses TRBV28 and TRBJ1-5; 7 nucleotides align to TRBD1. CDR1 is MDHEN, CDR2 SYDVKM, per germline. The CDR3 extends over 16 amino acids. Trimming removed 5 bases from V and 8 bases from J; junction bases left unmatched: 15. Here the CDR3 DNA reads TGTGCCAGCAGTCTCCGACACAGGGGTGGAAGGAAGCCCCAGCATTTT. Its protein product is CASSLRHRGGRKPQHF.

The V and J genes are TRBV7-2 and TRBJ1-2; 7 bases fit TRBD1. With 3 bases clipped from V and 8 bases from J, the junction kept 9 bases outside the gene matches. CDR3 size: 14 residues. CDR1 and CDR2 (germline): SGHTA, FQGNSA. The CDR3 DNA reads TGTGCCAGCAGCTTTGTGACGGACAGGTCCGGCTACACCTTC. This sequence encodes CASSFVTDRSGYTF.

V is TRBV6-4 and J is TRBJ2-2; either TRBD1 or TRBD2 may supply D (5 bases each). Trimming stripped 4 bases from V and 2 bases from J, with 14 bases between. Germline V gives CDR1 MRHNA, CDR2 SNTAGT. There are 16 residues in the CDR3. The CDR3 nucleotides read TGTGCCAGCAGTGTCATCGGGACGGATAACACCGGGGAGCTGTTTTTT. Translating gives CASSVIGTDNTGELFF.

This clonotype was observed a handful of times. This chain connects TRBV12-3 or TRBV12-4 to TRBJ2-3; no reliable D call. There are 15 residues in the CDR3. Trimming removed 3 bases from V and 1 base from J, with 11 bases in between. The CDR3 DNA reads TGTGCCAGCAGTTTTAGAGAGGTGCGCACAGATACGCAGTATTTT. Encoded protein: CASSFREVRTDTQYF.

V is TRBV5-5 and J is TRBJ2-7, with a possible D match to TRBD2 (5 bases). Germline V gene sequence: CDR1 SGHKS, CDR2 YYEKEE (reference sequence). The CDR3 has 13 residues. Trimming removed 10 bases at V and 1 base at J, with 15 bases between. CDR3 nucleotide sequence: TGTGCCTGCAACCCGGGATCTTCCTACGAGCAGTACTTC. It yields the protein CACNPGSSYEQYF.

The CDR3 nucleotides read TGTGCCAGCAGCTTATCAGCGGCCGCAGCGGACGAGCAGTACTTC. Protein sequence: CASSLSAAAADEQYF. V usage is TRBV7-9 and J usage is TRBJ2-7; perhaps TRBD2 as D (5 bases). The CDR3 totals 15 residues. Trimming left V 2 bases short and J 5 bases short, with 16 bases between. CDR1 and CDR2 from the germline V gene are SEHNR and FQNEAQ (reference sequence).

The chain employs TRBV5-1 and TRBJ2-5; TRBD1 matches at 9 bases. The CDR3 totals 15 residues. Germline trimming cut 8 bases from V and 6 bases from J; bases unmatched to any gene: 14. Germline CDR1 SGHRS, CDR2 YFSETQ. The CDR3 DNA reads TGCGCCAGGGCAGTCGGGACAGGGTTTATCCAGACCCAGTACTTC. Its translation is CARAVGTGFIQTQYF.

J is TRBJ1-4 and V is TRBV29-1, with TRBD1 identical over 8 bases. Germline V gene sequence: CDR1 SQVTM, CDR2 ANQGSEA. CDR3 length: 14 amino acids. Unmatched junction bases numbered 4, after V lost 7 bases and J lost 0 bases. CDR3 sequence reads: CSAGQGSTNEKLFF. CDR3 DNA sequence: TGCAGCGCCGGACAGGGCTCAACTAATGAAAAACTGTTTTTT.